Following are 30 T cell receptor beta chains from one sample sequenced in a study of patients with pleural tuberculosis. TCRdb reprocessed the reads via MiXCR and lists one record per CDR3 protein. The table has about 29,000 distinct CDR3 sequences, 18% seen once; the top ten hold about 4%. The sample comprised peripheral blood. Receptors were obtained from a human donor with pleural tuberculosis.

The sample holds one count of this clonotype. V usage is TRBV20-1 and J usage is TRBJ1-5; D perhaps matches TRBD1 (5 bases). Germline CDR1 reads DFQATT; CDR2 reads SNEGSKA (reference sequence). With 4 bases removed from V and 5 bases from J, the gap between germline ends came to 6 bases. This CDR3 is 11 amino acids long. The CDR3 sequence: CSATGYQPQHF. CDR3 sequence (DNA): TGCAGTGCTACAGGGTATCAGCCCCAGCATTTT.

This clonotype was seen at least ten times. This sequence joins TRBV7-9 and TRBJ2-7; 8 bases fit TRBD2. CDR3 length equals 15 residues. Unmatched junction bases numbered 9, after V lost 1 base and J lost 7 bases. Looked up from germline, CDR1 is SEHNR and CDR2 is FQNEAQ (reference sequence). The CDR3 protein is CASSLGAGGFREQYF. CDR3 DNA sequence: TGTGCCAGCAGCTTAGGGGCGGGGGGTTTCCGAGAGCAGTACTTC.

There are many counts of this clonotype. CDR3 nucleotides: TGCGCCAGCAGCCAAGTCGATCTTGGGTTCCCCAGAGACGACGAGCCCCAGCATTTT. Its protein is CASSQVDLGFPRDDEPQHF. V gene TRBV4-1 combines with J gene TRBJ1-5; D gene unclear. CDR1 MGHRA and CDR2 YSYEKL come from the germline V gene. The CDR3 runs to 19 residues. V lost 1 base and J lost 8, with 27 bases in between.

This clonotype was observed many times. The CDR3 reads CASSQNSIYNEQFF. CDR3 coding DNA: TGCGCCAGCAGCCAAAATTCCATCTACAATGAGCAGTTCTTC. J is TRBJ2-1 and V is TRBV4-1, with D uncertain. Germline CDR1 reads MGHRA; CDR2 reads YSYEKL. This CDR3 has 14 residues. Trimming removed 2 bases from V and 3 bases from J, with 8 bases in between.

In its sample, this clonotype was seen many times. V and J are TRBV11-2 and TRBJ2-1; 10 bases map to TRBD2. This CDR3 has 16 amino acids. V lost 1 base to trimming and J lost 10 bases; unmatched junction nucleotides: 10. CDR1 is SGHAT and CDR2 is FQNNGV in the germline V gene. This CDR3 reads CASSLGVLAGVLEQFF. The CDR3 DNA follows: TGTGCCAGCAGCTTAGGTGTCCTAGCGGGAGTTTTAGAGCAGTTCTTC.

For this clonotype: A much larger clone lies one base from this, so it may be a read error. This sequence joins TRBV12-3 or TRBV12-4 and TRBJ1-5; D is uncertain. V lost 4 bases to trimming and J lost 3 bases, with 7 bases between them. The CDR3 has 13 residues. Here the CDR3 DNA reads TGTGCCAGCAGTTGGGCAGCCAATCAGCCCCAGCATTTT. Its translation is CASSWAANQPQHF.

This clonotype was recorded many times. The CDR3 protein is CACRLSYNSPLHF. The CDR3 DNA follows: TGTGCCTGTCGCCTCTCCTATAATTCACCCCTCCACTTT. This rearrangement joins TRBV2 to TRBJ1-6, with D unclear. Germline V gives CDR1 SNHLY, CDR2 FYNNEI. The CDR3 totals 13 residues. V lost 11 bases, J lost 0 bases, and 8 bases lay in between.

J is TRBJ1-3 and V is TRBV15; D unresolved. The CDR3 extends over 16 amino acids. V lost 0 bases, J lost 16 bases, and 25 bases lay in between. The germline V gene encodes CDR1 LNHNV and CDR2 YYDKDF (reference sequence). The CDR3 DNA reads TGTGCCACCAGCAGAGATGTCCCGGTCTCTGGAAACACTATGTATTTT. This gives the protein CATSRDVPVSGNTMYF.

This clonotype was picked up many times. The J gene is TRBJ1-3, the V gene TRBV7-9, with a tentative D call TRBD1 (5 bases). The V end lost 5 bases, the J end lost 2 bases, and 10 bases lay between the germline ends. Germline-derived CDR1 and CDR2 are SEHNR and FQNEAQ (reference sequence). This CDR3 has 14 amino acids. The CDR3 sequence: CASSIDSPGNTIYF. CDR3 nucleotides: TGTGCCAGCAGCATCGACAGCCCTGGAAACACCATATATTTT.

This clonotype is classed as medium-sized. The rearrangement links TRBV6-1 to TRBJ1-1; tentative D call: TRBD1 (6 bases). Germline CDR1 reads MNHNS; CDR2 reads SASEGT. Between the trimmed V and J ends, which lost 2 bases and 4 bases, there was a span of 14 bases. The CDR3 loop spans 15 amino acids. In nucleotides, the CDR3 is TGTGCCAGCAGTGAAAGAAGGGGGGTCGGCACTGAAGCTTTCTTT. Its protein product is CASSERRGVGTEAFF.

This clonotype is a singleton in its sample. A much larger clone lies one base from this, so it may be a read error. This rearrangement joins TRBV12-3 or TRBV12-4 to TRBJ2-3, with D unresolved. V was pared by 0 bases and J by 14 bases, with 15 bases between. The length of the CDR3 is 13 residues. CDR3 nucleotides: TGTGCCAGCAGTTTAGCGCGTGGGTCTCCGCGGTATTTT. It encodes CASSLARGSPRYF.

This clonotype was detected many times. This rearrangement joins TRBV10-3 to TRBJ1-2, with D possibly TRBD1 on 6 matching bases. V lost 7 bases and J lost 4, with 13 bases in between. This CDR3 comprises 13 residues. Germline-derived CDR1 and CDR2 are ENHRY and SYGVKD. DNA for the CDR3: TGTGCCATCAAGGACAGAACCCTCTATGGCTACACCTTC. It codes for CAIKDRTLYGYTF.

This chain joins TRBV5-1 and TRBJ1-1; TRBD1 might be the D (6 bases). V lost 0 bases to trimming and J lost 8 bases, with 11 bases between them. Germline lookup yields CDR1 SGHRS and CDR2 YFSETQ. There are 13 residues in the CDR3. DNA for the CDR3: TGCGCCAGCAGCTTGGAGGGGGGCTTGGAAGCTTTCTTT. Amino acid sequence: CASSLEGGLEAFF.

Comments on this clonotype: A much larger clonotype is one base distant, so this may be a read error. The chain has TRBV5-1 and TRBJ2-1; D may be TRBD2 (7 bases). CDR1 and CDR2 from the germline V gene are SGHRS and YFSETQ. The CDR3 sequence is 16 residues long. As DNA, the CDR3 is TGCGCCAGCAGCCCTGGTGGGGGGGGCATCTACAATAAGCAGTTCTTC. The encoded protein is CASSPGGGGIYNKQFF.

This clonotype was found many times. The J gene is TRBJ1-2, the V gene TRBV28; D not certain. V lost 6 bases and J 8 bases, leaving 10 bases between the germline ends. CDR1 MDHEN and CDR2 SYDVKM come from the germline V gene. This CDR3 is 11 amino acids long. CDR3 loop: CASRPGWGYTF. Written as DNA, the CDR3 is TGTGCCAGCAGGCCGGGATGGGGCTACACCTTC.

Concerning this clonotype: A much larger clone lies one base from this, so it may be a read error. In DNA, the CDR3 is TGTGCCAGCGGGGGGTCTCACGAGACCCAGTGCTTC. It codes for CASGGSHETQCF. V is TRBV9 and J is TRBJ2-5; perhaps TRBD2 as D (6 bases). This CDR3 comprises 12 residues. CDR1 is SGDLS and CDR2 is YYNGEE in the germline V gene.

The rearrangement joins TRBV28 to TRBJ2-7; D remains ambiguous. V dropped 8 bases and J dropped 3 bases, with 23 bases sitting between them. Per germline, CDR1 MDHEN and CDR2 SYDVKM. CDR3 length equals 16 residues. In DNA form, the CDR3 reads TGTGCCAGCGTCTCTCTGGCGGCAGGATCTAACTACGAGCAGTACTTC. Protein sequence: CASVSLAAGSNYEQYF. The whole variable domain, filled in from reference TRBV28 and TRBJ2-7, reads DVKVTQSSRYLVKRTGEKVFLECVQDMDHENMFWYRQDPGLGLRLIYFSYDVKMKEKGDIPEGYSVSREKKERFSLILESASTNQTSMYLCASVSLAAGSNYEQYFGPGTRLTVT.

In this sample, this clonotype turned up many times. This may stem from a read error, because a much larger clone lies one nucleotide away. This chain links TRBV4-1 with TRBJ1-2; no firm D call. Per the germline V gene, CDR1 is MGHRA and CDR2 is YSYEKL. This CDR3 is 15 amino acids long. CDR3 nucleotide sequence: TGCGCCAGCAGCCAAGATAACGACAATAACTATGGCTACGCCTTC. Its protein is CASSQDNDNNYGYAF.

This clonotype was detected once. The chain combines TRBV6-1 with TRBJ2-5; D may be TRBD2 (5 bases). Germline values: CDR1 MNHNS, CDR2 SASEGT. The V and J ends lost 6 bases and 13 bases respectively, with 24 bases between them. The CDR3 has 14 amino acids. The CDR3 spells CASSFGPVGEIRYF. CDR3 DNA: TGTGCCAGCAGCTTCGGTCCAGTGGGAGAGATCCGGTACTTC.

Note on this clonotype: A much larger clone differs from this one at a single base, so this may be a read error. CDR3 bases: TGTGCCAGCAGTTACTCAGGGGATTACAATGAGCAGTTCTTC. This gives the protein CASSYSGDYNEQFF. This chain connects TRBV6-2 or TRBV6-3 to TRBJ2-1, with D possibly matching TRBD1 (5 bases). V was clipped by 0 bases and J by 4 bases, with 7 bases between them. The CDR3 sequence is 14 residues long. Germline V gives CDR1 MNHEY, CDR2 SVGEGT.

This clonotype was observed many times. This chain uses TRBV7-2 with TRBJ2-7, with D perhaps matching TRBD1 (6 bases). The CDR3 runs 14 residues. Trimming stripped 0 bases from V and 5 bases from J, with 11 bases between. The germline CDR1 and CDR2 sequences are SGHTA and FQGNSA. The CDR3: CASSLAGAPNEQYF. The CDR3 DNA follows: TGTGCCAGCAGCTTAGCGGGGGCACCGAACGAGCAGTACTTC.

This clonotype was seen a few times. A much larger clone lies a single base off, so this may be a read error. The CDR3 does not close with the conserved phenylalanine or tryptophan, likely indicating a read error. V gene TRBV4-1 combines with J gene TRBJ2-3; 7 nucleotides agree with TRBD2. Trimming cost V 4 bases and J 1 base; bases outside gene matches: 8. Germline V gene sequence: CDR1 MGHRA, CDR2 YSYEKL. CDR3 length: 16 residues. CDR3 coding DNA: TGCGCCAGCAGCCCAGGTCACGCGGGGGGCACAGATACGCAGTATTTG. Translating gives CASSPGHAGGTDTQYL.

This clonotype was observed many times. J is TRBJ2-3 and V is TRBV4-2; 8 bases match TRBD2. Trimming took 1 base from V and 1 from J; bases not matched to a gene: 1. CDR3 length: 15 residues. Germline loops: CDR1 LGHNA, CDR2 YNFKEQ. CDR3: CASSQVTSGTDTQYF. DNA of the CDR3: TGTGCCAGCAGCCAAGTGACTAGCGGCACAGATACGCAGTATTTT.

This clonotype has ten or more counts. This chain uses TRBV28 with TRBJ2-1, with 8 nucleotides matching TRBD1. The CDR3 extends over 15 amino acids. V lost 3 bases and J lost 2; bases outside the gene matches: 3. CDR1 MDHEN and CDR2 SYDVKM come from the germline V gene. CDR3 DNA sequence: TGTGCCAGCAGTTTGCCAGGGGGCCCCTACAATGAGCAGTTCTTC. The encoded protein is CASSLPGGPYNEQFF.

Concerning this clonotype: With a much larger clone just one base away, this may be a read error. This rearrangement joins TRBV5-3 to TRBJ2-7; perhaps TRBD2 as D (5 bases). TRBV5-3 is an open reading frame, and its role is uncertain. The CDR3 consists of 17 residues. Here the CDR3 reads CAISFHGFGDLNYEQYF. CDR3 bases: TGTGCCATAAGCTTTCACGGGTTCGGGGATCTAAACTACGAGCAGTACTTC.

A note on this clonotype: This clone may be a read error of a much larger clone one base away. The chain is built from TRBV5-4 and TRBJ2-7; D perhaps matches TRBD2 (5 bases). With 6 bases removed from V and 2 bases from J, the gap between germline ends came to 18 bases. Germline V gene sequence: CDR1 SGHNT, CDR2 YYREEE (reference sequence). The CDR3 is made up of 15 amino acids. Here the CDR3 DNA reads TGTGCCAGCAACCAGAGGGCAGGACCGGCCTACGAGCAGTACTTC. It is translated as CASNQRAGPAYEQYF.

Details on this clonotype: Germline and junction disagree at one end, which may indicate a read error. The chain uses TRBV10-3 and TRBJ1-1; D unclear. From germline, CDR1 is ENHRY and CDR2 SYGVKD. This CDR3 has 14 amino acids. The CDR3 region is CAISEGGTNTEAFF. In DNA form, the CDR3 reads TGTGCCATCAGTGAGGGTGGAACAAACACTGAAGCATTCTTT.

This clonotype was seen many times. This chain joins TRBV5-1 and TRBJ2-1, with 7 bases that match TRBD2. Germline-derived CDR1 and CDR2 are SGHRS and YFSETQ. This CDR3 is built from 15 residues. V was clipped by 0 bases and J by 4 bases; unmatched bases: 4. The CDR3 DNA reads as TGCGCCAGCAGCTTGGGGTCTAGCGGATACAATGAGCAGTTCTTC. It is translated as CASSLGSSGYNEQFF.

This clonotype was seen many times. Written as DNA, the CDR3 is TGTGCCAGCAGTTCCGCTGGGGACCAGCCCCAGCATTTT. This gives the protein CASSSAGDQPQHF. The genes are TRBV12-3 or TRBV12-4 and TRBJ1-5; tentative D call: TRBD1 (5 bases). The V end lost 4 bases, the J end lost 7 bases, and 11 bases lay between the germline ends. The CDR3 has 13 amino acids.

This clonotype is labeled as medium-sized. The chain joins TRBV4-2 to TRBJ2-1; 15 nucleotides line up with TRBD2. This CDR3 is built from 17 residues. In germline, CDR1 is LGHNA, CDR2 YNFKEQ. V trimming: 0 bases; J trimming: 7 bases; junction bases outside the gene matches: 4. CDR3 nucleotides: TGTGCCAGCAGCCAAGACCCCGGGACTAGCGGGGGGAATGAGCAGTTCTTC. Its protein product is CASSQDPGTSGGNEQFF.